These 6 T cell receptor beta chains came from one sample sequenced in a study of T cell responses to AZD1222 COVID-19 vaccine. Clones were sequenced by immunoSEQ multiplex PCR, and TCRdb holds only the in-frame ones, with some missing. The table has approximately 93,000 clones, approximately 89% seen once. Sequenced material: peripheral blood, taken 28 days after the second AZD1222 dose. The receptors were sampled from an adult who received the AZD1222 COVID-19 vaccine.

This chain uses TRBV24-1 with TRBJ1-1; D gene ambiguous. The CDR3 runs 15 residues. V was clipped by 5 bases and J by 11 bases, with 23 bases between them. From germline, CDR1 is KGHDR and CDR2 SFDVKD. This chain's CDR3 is CATSGSPTGLMVAFF. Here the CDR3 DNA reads TGTGCCACCAGTGGGTCCCCGACGGGTTTAATGGTGGCTTTCTTT.

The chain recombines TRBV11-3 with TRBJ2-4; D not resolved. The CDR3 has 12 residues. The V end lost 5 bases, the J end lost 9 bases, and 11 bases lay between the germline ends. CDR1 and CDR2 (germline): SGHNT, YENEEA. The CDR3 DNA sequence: TGTGCCAGCAGCCCCCGGGTTGGCATTCAGTACTTC. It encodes CASSPRVGIQYF.

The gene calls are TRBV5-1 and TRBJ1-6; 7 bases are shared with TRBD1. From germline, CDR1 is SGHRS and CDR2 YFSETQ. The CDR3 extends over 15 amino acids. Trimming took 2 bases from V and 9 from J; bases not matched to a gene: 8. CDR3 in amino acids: CASSFLDRDGSPLHF. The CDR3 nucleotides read TGCGCCAGCAGCTTCCTTGACAGGGACGGTTCACCCCTCCACTTT.

CDR3 bases: TGTGCCAGCAGCGAGGCGCTACAGGGGGCCGGCACTGAAGCTTTCTTT. It codes for CASSEALQGAGTEAFF. This chain connects TRBV9 to TRBJ1-1; 9 bases line up with TRBD1. V lost 3 bases to trimming and J lost 4 bases; unmatched junction nucleotides: 10. The CDR3 sequence is 16 residues long. CDR1 and CDR2 from the germline V gene are SGDLS and YYNGEE.

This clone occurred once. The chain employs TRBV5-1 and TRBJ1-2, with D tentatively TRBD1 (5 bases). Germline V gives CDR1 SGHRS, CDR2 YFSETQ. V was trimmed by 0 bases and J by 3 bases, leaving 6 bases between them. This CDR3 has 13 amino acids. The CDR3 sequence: CASSLVGDYGYTF. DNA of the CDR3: TGCGCCAGCAGCTTGGTAGGGGACTATGGCTACACCTTC.

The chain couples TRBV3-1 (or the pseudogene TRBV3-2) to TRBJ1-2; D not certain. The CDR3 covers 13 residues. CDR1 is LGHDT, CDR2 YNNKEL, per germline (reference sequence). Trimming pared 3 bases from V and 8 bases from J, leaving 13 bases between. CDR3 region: CASSHTKAEGYTF. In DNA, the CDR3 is TGTGCCAGCAGCCATACAAAGGCTGAGGGCTACACCTTC.